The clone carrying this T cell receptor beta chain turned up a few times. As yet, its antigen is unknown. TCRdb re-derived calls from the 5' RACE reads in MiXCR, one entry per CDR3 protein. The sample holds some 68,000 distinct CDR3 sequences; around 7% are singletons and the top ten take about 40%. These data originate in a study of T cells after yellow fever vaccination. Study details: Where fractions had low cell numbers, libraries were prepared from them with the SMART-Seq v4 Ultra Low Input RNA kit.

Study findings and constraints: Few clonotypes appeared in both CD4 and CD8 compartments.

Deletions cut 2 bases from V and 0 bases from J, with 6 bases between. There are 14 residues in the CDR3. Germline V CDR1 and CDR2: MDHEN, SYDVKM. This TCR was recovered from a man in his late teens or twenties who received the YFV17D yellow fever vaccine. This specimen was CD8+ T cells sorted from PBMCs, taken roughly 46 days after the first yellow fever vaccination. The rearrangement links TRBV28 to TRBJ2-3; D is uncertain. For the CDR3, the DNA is TGTGCCAGCAGTTTACAGCAGAGCACAGATACGCAGTATTTT. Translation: CASSLQQSTDTQYF.